The source of this TCR beta chain is a study of blood T cells in healthy people across ages. For this clonotype: The antigen is unknown.

Study-wide results and caveats: Per million T cells, TCR beta diversity dropped about linearly as age rose.

The CDR3 runs 15 residues. V lost 7 bases, J lost 3 bases, and 17 bases lay in between. A sample-barcoded 5' primer and a J-beta primer mix were used in a second PCR of about 7 to 12 cycles. TCRdb reprocessed the 5' RACE reads via MiXCR and lists one record per CDR3 protein. The sample holds about 1.1 million distinct CDR3 sequences, around two fifths seen once. This TCR derives from a man aged 18-30 years in good health. Material: blood. The rearrangement uses TRBV12-3 or TRBV12-4 and TRBJ2-3, with a possible D match to TRBD1 (6 bases). CDR3 in amino acids: CASTKQGRRTDTQYF. In DNA, the CDR3 is TGTGCCAGCACCAAACAGGGAAGGCGAACAGATACGCAGTATTTT.